The source of this TCR beta chain is a study of OX40 agonist ivuxolimab in advanced cancers. Study-wide background: Participants, 75% to 85% male, averaged about 59 years of age, ranging from about 23 to 85. Partial responses were seen in three patients, one with hepatocellular carcinoma and two with cutaneous melanoma. Points from the study as a whole: Among the lowest peripheral clonal expansion occurred in 0.1-3.0 mg/kg partial responders. The antigen specificity of the peripheral T cells (those that were expanded) was not determined.

Of note for this clone: What it binds is not known.

V lost 0 bases and J lost 3; bases outside the gene matches: 10. Germline V lookup: CDR1 MGHRA, CDR2 YSYEKL. CDR3 size: 17 residues. Assay: immunoSEQ multiplex PCR; the TCRdb copy retains only in-frame clones and omits some. The repertoire holds roughly 71,000 clones, with 84% as singletons. The TCR comes from an adult with an advanced solid tumor such as melanoma, head and neck, liver or kidney cancer. This chain uses TRBV4-1 with TRBJ1-2; 7 bases map to TRBD1. Specimen: CD4+ or CD8+ T cells sorted from blood, collected in a trial of the OX40 agonist ivuxolimab. The CDR3 coding sequence is TGCGCCAGCAGCCAAGATTTAGGCCAGGGGGTCCACTATGGCTACACCTTC. Translating it yields CASSQDLGQGVHYGYTF.